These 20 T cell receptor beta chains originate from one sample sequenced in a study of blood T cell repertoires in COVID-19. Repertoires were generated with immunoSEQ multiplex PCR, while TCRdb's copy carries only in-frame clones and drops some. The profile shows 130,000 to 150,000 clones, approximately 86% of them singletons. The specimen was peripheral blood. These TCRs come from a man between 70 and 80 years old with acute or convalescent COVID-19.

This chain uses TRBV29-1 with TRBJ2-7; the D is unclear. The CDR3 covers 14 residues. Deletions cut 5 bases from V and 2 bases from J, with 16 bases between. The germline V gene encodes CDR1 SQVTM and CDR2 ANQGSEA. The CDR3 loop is CSVSLGGPTYEQYF. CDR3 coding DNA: TGCAGCGTTTCTCTTGGTGGGCCAACCTACGAGCAGTACTTC.

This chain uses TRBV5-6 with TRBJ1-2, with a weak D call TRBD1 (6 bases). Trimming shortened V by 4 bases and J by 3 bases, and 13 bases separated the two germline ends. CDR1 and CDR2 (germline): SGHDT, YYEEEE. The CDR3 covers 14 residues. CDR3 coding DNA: TGTGCCAGCAGCCCAACGGGGGGCTACTATGGCTACACCTTC. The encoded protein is CASSPTGGYYGYTF.

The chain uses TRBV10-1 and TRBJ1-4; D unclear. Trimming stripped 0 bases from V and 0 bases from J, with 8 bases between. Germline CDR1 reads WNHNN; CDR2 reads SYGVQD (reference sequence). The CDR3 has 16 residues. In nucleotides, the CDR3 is TGCGCCAGCAGTGAGTCGTTGGCAACAACTAATGAAAAACTGTTTTTT. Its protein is CASSESLATTNEKLFF.

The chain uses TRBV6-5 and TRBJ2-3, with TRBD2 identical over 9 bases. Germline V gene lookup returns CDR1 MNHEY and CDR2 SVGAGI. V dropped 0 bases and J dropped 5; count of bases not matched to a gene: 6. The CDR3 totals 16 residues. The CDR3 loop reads CASSYSAGGLVDTQYF. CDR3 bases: TGTGCCAGCAGTTACTCGGCGGGGGGGCTTGTAGATACGCAGTATTTT.

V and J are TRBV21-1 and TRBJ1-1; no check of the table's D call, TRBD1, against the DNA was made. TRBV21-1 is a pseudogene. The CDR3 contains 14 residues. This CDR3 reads CASSKAKRAGGAFF. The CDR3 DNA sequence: TGTGCCAGCAGCAAAGCGAAACGGGCAGGGGGGGCTTTCTTT.

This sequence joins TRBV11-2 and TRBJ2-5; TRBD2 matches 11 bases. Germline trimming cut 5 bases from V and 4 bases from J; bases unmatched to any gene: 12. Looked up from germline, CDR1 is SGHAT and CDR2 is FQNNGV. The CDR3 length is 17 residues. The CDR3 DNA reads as TGTGCCAGCAGCGACCGACTAGCGGGGCCCGGCGGAGAGACCCAGTACTTC. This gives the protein CASSDRLAGPGGETQYF.

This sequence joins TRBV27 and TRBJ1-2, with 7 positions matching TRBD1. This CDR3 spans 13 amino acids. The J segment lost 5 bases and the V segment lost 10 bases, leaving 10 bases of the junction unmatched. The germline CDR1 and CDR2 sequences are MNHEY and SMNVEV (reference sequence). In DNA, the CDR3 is TGTGCCACCTCCCCGCACAGGGGTTATGGCTACACCTTC. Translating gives CATSPHRGYGYTF.

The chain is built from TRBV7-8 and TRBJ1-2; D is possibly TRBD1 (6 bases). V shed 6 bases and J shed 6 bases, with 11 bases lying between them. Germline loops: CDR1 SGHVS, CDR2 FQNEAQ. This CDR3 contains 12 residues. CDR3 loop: CASSSHRDGYTF. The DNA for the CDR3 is TGTGCCAGCAGTTCCCACAGGGATGGCTACACCTTC.

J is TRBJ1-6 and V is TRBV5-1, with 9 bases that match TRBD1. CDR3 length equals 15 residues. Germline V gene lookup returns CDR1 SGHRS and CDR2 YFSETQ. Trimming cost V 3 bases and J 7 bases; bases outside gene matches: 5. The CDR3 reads CASSSWTGDNSPLHF. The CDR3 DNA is TGCGCCAGCAGCTCCTGGACAGGGGACAATTCACCCCTCCACTTT.

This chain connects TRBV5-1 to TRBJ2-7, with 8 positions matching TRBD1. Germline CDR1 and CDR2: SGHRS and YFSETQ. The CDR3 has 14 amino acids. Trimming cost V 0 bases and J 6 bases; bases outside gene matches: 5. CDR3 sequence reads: CASSLGGQGFEQYF. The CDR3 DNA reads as TGCGCCAGCAGCTTGGGCGGACAGGGCTTCGAGCAGTACTTC.

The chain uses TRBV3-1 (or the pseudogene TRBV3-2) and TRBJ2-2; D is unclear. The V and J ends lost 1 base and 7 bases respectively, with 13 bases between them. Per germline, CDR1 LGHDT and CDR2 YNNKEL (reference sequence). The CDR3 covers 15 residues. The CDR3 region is CASSQGLEDGGELFF. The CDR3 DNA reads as TGTGCCAGCAGCCAAGGTCTAGAGGATGGCGGGGAGCTGTTTTTT.

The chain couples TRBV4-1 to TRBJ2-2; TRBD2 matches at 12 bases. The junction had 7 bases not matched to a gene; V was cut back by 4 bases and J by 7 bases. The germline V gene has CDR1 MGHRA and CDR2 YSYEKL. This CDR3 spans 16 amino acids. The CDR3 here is CASSPRTSGNDGELFF. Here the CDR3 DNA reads TGCGCCAGCAGCCCGCGGACTAGCGGGAATGACGGGGAGCTGTTTTTT.

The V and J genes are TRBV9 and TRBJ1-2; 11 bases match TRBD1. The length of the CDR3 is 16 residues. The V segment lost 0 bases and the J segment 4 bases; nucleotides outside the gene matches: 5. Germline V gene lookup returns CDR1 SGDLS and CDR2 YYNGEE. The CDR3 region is CASSVDPGTGGYGYTF. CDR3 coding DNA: TGTGCCAGCAGCGTAGACCCCGGGACAGGGGGCTATGGCTACACCTTC. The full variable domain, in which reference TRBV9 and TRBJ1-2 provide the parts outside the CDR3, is DSGVTQTPKHLITATGQRVTLRCSPRSGDLSVYWYQQSLDQGLQFLIQYYNGEERAKGNILERFSAQQFPDLHSELNLSSLELGDSALYFCASSVDPGTGGYGYTFGSGTRLTVV.

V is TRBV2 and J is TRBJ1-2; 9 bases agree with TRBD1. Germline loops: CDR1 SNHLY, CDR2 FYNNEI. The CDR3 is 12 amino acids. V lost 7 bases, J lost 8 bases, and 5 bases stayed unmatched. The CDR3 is CASNRQGDGYTF. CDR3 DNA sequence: TGTGCCAGCAACCGACAGGGGGACGGCTACACCTTC.

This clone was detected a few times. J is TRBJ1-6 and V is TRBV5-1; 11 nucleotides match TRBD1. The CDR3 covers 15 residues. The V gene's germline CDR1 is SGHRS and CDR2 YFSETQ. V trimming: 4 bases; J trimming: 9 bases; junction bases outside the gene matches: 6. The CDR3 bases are TGCGCCAGCAGCGAAGGGACAGGGGGAGGTTCACCCCTCCACTTT. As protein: CASSEGTGGGSPLHF. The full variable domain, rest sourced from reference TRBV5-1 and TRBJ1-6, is KAGVTQTPRYLIKTRGQQVTLSCSPISGHRSVSWYQQTPGQGLQFLFEYFSETQRNKGNFPGRFSGRQFSNSRSEMNVSTLELGDSALYLCASSEGTGGGSPLHFGNGTRLTVT.

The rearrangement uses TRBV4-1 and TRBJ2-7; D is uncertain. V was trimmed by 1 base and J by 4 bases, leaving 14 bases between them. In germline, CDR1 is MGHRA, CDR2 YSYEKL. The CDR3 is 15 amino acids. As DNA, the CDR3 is TGCGCCAGCAGCCAAGTTAGTGGGCAGTCGTACGAGCAGTACTTC. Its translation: CASSQVSGQSYEQYF.

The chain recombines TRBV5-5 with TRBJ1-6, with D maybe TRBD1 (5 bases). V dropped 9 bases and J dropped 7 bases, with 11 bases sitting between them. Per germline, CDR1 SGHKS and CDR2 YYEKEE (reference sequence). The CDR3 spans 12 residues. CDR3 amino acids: CATSTANSPLHF. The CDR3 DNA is TGTGCCACCTCGACAGCGAATTCACCCCTCCACTTT.

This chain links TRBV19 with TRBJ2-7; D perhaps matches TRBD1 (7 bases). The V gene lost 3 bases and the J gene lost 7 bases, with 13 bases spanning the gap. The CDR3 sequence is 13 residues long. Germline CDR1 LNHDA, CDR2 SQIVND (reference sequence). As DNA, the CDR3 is TGTGCCAGTAGTATTTCGACAGGGAGGGAGCAGTACTTC. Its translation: CASSISTGREQYF.

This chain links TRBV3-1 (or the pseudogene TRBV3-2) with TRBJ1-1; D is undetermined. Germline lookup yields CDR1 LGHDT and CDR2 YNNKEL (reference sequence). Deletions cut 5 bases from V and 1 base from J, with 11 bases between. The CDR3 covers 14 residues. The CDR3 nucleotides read TGTGCCAGCAGCTCGAGCGACTCGAACACTGAAGCTTTCTTT. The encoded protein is CASSSSDSNTEAFF.

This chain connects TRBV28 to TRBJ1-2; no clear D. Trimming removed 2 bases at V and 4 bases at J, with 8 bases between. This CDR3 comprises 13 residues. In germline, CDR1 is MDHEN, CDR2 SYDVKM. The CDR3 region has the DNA TGTGCCAGCAGTTTAAACGCGGTCTATGGCTACACCTTC. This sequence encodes CASSLNAVYGYTF.